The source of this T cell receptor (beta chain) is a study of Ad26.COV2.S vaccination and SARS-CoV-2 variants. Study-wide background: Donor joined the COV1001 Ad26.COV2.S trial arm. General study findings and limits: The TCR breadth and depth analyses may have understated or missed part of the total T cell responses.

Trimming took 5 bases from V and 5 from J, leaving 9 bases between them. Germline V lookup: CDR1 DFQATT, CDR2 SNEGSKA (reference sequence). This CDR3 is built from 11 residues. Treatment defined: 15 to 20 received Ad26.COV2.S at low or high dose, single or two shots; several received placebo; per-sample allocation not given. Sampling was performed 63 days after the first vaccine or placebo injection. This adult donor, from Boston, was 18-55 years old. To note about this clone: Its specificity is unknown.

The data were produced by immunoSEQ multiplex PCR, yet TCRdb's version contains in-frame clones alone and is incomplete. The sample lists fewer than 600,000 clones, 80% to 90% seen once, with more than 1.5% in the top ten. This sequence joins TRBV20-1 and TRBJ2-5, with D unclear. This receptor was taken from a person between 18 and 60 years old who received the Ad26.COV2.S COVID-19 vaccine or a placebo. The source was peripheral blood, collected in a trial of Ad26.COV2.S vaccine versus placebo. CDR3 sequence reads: CSAVELETQYF. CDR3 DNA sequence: TGCAGTGCTGTTGAGCTTGAGACCCAGTACTTC.